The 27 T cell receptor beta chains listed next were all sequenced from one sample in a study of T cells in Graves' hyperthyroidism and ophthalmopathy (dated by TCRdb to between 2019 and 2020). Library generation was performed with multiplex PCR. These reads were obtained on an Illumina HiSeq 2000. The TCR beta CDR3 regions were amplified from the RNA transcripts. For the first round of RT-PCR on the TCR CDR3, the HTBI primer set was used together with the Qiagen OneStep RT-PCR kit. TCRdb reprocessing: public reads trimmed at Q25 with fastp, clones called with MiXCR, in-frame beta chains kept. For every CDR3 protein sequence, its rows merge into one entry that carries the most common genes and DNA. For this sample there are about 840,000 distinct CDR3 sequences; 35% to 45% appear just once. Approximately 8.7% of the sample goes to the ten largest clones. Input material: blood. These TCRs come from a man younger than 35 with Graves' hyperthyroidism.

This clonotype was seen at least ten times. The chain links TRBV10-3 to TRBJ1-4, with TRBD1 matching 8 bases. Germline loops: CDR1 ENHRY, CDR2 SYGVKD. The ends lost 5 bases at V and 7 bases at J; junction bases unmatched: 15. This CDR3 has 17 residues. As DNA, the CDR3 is TGTGCCATCAGTTCCGGGACAGGAAGAGAAGAGGGTGAAAAACTGTTTTTT. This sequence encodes CAISSGTGREEGEKLFF.

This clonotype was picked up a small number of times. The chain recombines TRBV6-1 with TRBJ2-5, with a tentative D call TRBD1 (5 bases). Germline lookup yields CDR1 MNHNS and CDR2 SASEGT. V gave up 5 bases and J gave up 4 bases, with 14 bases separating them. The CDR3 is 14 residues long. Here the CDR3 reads CASSSGRGPETQYF. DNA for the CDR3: TGTGCCAGCAGTTCCGGAAGGGGCCCAGAGACCCAGTACTTC.

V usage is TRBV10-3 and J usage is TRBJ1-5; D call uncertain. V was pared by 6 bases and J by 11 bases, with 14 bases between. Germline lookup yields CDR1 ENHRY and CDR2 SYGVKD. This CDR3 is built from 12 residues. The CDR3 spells CAISTDGTSQHF. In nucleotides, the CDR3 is TGTGCCATCAGCACAGACGGCACCTCCCAGCATTTT.

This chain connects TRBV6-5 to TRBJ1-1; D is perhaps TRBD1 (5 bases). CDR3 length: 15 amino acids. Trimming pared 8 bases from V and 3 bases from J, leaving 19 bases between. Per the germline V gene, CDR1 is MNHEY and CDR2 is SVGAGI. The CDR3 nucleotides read TGTGCCAGCTATCTGGCAGGGCCGGGCTACACTGAAGCTTTCTTT. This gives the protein CASYLAGPGYTEAFF.

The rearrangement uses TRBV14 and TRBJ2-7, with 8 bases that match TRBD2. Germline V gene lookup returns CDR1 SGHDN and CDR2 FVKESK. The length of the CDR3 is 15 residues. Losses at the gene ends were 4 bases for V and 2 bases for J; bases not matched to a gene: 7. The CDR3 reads CASSPGKAGAYEQYF. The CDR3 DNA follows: TGTGCCAGCAGCCCCGGGAAAGCGGGGGCCTACGAGCAGTACTTC.

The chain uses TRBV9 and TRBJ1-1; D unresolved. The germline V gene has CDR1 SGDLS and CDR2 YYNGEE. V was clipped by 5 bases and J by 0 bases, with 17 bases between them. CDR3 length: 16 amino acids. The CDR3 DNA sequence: TGTGCCAGCAGAACCTATACGAGTGGGCTGAACACTGAAGCTTTCTTT. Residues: CASRTYTSGLNTEAFF. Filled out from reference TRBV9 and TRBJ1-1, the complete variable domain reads DSGVTQTPKHLITATGQRVTLRCSPRSGDLSVYWYQQSLDQGLQFLIQYYNGEERAKGNILERFSAQQFPDLHSELNLSSLELGDSALYFCASRTYTSGLNTEAFFGQGTRLTVV.

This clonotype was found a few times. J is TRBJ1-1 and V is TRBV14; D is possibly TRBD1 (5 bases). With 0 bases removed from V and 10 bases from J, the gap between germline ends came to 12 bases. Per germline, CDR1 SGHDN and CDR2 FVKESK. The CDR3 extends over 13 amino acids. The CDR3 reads CASSQDVRGVAFF. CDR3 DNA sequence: TGTGCCAGCAGCCAAGATGTTCGGGGGGTAGCTTTCTTT.

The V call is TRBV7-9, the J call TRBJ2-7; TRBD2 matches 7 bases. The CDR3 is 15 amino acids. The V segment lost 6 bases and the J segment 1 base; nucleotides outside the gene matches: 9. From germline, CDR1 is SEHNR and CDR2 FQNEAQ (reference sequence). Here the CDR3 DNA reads TGTGCCAGCAGGCCTTCAGGCGGGGGTTCCTACGAGCAGTACTTC. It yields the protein CASRPSGGGSYEQYF.

The CDR3, as DNA: TGTGCCAGTAGTATAGAGGGTTACACCGGGGAGCTGTTTTTT. This codes for CASSIEGYTGELFF. V and J are TRBV19 and TRBJ2-2; no clear D gene. The V and J ends lost 0 bases and 3 bases respectively, with 5 bases between them. CDR1 and CDR2 from the germline V gene are LNHDA and SQIVND (reference sequence). There are 14 residues in the CDR3. The entire variable domain, with the rest obtained from reference TRBV19 and TRBJ2-2, is as follows: DGGITQSPKYLFRKEGQNVTLSCEQNLNHDAMYWYRQDPGQGLRLIYYSQIVNDFQKGDIAEGYSVSREKKESFPLTVTSAQKNPTAFYLCASSIEGYTGELFFGEGSRLTVL.

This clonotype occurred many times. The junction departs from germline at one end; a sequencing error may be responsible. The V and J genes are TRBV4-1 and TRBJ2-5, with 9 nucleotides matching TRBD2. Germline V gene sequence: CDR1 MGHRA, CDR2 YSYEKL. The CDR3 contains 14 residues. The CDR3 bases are TGTGCTAGCAGCCAGGGACTAGCAGGGGAGACCCAGTACTTC. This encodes CASSQGLAGETQYF.

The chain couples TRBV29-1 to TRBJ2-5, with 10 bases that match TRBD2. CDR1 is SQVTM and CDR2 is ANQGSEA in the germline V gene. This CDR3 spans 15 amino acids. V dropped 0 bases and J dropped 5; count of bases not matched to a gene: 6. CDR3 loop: CSVEDLLAGSETQYF. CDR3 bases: TGCAGCGTTGAAGATCTACTAGCGGGAAGCGAGACCCAGTACTTC.

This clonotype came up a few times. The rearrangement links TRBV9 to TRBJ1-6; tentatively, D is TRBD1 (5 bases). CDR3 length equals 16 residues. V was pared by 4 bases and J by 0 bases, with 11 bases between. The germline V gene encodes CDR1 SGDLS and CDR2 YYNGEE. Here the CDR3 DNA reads TGTGCCAGCAGCACCCACGGGGGCTCCTATAATTCACCCCTCCACTTT. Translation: CASSTHGGSYNSPLHF.

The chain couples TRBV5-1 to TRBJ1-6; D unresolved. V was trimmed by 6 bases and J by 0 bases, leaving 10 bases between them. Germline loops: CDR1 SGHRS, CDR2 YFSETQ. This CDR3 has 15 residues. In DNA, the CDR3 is TGCGCCAGCAAAAGGGATAGCTCCTATAATTCACCCCTCCACTTT. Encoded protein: CASKRDSSYNSPLHF. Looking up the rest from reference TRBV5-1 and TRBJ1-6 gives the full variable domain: KAGVTQTPRYLIKTRGQQVTLSCSPISGHRSVSWYQQTPGQGLQFLFEYFSETQRNKGNFPGRFSGRQFSNSRSEMNVSTLELGDSALYLCASKRDSSYNSPLHFGNGTRLTVT.

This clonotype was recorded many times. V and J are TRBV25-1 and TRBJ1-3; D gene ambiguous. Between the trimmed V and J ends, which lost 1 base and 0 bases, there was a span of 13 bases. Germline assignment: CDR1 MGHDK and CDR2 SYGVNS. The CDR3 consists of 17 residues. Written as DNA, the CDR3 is TGTGCCAGCAGTGAATTATCGGTACAGAGCTCTGGAAACACCATATATTTT. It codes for CASSELSVQSSGNTIYF.

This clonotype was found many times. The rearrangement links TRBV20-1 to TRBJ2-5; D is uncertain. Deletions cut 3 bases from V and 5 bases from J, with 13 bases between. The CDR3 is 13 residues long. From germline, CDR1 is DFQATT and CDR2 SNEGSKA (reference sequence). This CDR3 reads CSASPDLGETQYF. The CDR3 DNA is TGCAGTGCTAGCCCTGATTTGGGGGAGACCCAGTACTTC.

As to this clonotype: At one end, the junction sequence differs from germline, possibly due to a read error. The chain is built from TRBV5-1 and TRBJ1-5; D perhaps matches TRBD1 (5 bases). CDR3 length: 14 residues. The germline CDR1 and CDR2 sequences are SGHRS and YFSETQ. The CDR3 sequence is CASSLVGRVQPQHF. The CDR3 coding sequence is TGTGCCAGCAGCTTGGTGGGGCGGGTTCAGCCCCAGCATTTT.

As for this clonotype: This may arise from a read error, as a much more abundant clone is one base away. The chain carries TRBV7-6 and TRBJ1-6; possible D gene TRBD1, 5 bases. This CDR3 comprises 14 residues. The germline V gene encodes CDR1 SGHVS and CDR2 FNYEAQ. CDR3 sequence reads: CTSSPGPQNSPLHF. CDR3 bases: TGTACCAGCAGCCCGGGACCGCAGAATTCACCCCTCCACTTT.

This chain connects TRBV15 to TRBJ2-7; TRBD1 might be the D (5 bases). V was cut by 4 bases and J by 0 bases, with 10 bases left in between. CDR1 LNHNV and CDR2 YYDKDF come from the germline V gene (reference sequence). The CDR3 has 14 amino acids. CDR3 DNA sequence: TGTGCCACCAGCAAAGGGGTCAGCTCCTACGAGCAGTACTTC. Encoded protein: CATSKGVSSYEQYF.

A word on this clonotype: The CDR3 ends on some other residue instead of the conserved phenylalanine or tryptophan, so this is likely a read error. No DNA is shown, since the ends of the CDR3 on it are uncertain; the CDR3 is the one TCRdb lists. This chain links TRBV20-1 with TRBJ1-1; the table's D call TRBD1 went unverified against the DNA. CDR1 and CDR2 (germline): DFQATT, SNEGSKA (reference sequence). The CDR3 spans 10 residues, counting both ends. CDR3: CSARGGQIPS.

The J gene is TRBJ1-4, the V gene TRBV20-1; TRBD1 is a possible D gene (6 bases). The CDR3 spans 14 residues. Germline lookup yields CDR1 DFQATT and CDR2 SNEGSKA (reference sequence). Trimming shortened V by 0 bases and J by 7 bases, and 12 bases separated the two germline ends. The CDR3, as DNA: TGCAGTGCTAGAGAGGCAGGGGAGGTTGAAAAACTGTTTTTT. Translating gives CSAREAGEVEKLFF.

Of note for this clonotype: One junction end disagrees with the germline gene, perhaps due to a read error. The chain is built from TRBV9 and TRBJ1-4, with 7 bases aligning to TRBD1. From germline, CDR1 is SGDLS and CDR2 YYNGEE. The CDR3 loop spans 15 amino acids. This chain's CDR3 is CAGSAQGATNEKLFF. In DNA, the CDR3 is TGTGCCGGCAGCGCCCAGGGGGCAACTAATGAAAAACTGTTTTTT.

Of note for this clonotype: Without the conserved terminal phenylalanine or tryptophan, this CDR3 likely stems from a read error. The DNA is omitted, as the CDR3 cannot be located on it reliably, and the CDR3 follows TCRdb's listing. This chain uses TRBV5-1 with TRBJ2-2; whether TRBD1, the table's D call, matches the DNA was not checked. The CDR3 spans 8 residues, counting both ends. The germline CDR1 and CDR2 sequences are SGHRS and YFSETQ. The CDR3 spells CASSHAAT.

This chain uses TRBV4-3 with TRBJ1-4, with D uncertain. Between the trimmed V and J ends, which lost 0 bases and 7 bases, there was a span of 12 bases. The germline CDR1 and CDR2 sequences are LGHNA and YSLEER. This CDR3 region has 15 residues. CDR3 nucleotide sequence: TGCGCCAGCAGCCAAGATTCGTTGAGTCGTGAAAAACTGTTTTTT. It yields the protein CASSQDSLSREKLFF.

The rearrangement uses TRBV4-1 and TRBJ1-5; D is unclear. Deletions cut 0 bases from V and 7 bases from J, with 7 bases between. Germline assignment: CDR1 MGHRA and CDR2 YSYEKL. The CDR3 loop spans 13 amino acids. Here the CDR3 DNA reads TGCGCCAGCAGCCAAGATTTTGGACAGCCCCAGCATTTT. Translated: CASSQDFGQPQHF.

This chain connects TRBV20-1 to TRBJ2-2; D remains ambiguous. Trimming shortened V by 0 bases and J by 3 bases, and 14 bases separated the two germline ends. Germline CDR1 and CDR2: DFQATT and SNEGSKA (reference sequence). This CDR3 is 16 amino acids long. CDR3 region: CSARDGWGGDTGELFF. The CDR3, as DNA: TGCAGTGCTAGAGATGGATGGGGTGGTGACACCGGGGAGCTGTTTTTT.

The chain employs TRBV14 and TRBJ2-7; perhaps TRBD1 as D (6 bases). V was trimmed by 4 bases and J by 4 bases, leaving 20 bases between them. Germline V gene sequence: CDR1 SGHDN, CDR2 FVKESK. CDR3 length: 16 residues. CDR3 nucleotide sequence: TGTGCCAGCAGCCTCGGAACTACAGGGAATGGGTACGAGCAGTACTTC. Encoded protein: CASSLGTTGNGYEQYF.

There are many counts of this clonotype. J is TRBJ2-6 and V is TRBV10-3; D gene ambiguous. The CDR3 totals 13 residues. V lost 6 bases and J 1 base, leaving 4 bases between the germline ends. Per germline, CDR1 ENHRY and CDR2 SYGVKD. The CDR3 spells CAIRGSGANVLTF. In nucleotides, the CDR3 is TGTGCCATCAGGGGATCTGGGGCCAACGTCCTGACTTTC.